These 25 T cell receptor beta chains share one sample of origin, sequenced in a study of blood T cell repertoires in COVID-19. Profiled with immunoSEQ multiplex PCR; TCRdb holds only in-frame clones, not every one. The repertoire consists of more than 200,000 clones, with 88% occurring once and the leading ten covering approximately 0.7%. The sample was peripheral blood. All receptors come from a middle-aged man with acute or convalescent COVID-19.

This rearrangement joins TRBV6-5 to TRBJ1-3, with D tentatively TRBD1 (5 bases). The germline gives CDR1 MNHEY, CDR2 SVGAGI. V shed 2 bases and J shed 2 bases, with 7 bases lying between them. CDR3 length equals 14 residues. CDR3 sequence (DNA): TGTGCCAGCAGTTACGGAGGGGCTGGAAACACCATATATTTT. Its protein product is CASSYGGAGNTIYF.

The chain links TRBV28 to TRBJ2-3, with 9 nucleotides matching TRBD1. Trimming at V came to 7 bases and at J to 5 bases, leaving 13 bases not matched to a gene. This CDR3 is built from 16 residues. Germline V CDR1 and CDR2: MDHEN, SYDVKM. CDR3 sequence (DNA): TGTGCCAGCACCGAAAGGGGGACAGGGAACAGAGATACGCAGTATTTT. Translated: CASTERGTGNRDTQYF.

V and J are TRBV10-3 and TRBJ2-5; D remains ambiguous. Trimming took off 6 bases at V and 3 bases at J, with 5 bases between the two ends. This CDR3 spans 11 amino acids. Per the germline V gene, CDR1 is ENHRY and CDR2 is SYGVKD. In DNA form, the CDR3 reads TGTGCCATCAGGGGCGAAGAGACCCAGTACTTC. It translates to CAIRGEETQYF.

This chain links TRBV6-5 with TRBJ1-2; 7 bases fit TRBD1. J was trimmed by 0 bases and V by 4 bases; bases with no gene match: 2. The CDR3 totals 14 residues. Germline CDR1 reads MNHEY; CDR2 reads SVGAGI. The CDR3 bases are TGTGCCAGCAGTTGGGACAGAACTAACTATGGCTACACCTTC. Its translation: CASSWDRTNYGYTF.

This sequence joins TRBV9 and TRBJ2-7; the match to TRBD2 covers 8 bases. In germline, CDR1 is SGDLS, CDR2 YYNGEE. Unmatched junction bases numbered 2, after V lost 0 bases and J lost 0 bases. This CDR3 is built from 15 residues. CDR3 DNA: TGTGCCAGCAGCGTAGCGGGAGGGCCCTCCTACGAGCAGTACTTC. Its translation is CASSVAGGPSYEQYF.

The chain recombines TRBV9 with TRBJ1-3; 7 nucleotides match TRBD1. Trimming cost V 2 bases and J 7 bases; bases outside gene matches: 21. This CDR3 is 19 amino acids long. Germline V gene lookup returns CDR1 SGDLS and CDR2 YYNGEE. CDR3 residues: CASSVGDLDRVGKSNTIYF. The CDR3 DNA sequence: TGTGCCAGCAGCGTGGGGGACCTAGACAGGGTTGGTAAATCTAACACCATATATTTT.

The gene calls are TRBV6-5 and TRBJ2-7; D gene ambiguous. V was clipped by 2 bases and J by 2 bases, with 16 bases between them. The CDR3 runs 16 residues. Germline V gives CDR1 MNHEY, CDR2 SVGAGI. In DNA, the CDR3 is TGTGCCAGCAGTTACCAGAGGAGCTCGGCCCCCTACGAGCAGTACTTC. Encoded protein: CASSYQRSSAPYEQYF.

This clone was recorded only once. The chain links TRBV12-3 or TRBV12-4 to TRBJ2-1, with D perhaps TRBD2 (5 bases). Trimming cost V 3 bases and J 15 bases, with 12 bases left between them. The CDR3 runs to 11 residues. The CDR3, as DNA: TGTGCCAGCAGTTTTGGGTGGGAGATGTTCTTC. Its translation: CASSFGWEMFF.

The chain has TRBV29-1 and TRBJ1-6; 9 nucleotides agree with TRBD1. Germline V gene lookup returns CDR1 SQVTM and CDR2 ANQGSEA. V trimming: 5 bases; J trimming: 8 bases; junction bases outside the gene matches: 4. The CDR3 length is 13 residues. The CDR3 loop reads CSVRTGEDSPLHF. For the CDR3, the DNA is TGCAGCGTTAGGACAGGGGAGGATTCACCCCTCCACTTT.

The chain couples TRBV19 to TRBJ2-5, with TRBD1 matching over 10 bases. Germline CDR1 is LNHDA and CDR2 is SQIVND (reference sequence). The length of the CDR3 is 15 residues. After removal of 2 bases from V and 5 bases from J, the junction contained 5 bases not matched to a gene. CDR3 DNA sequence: TGTGCCAGTAGTATACCGACAGGGGGCTTGGAGACCCAGTACTTC. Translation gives CASSIPTGGLETQYF.

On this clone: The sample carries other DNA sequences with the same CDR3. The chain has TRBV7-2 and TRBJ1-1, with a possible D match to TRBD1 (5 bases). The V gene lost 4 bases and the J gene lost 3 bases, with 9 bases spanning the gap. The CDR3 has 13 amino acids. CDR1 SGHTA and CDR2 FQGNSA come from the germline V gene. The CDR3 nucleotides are TGTGCCAGCAGCTCCCAAGGGGACACTGAAGCTTTCTTT. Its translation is CASSSQGDTEAFF.

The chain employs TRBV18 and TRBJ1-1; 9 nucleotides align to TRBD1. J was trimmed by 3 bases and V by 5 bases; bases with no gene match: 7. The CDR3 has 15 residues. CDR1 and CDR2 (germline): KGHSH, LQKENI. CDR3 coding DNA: TGTGCCAGCTCATCCCCAGGACAGGGGTACACTGAAGCTTTCTTT. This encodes CASSSPGQGYTEAFF.

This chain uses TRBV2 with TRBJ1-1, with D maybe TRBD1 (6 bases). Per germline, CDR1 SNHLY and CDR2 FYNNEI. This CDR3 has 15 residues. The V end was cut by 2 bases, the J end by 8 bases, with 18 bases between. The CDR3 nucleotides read TGTGCCAGCAGTGAACCCCCGAAGGTAGACAGGGAAGCTTTCTTT. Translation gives CASSEPPKVDREAFF.

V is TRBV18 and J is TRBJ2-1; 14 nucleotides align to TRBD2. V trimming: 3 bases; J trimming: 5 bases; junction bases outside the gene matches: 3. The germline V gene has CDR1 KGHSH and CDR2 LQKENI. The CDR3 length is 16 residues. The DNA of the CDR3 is TGTGCCAGCTCACCCCCGGGACTAGCGGGAGACAATGAGCAGTTCTTC. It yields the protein CASSPPGLAGDNEQFF.

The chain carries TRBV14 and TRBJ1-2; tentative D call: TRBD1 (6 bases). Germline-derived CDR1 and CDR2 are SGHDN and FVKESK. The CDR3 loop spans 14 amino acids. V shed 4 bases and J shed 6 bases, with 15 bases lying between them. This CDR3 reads CASSRTGRVDGYTF. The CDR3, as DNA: TGTGCCAGCAGCCGTACAGGGAGGGTTGATGGCTACACCTTC.

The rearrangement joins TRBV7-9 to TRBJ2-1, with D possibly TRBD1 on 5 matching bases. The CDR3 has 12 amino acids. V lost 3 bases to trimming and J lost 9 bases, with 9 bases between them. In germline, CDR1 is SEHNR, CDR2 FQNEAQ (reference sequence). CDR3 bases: TGTGCCAGCAGCTTGACAGCCTTTGAGCAGTTCTTC. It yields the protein CASSLTAFEQFF.

Here the CDR3 DNA reads TGTGCCAGCAGCCTCCTAGGAGTGGAGCAGTACTTC. Translated: CASSLLGVEQYF. The chain recombines TRBV3-1 (or the pseudogene TRBV3-2) with TRBJ2-7; D not resolved. V was clipped by 4 bases and J by 7 bases, with 11 bases between them. The germline V gene has CDR1 LGHDT and CDR2 YNNKEL (reference sequence). The CDR3 runs 12 residues.

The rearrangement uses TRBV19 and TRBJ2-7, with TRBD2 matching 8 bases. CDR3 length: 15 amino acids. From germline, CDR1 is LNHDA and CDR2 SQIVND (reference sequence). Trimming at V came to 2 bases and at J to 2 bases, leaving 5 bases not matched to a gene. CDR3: CASSILSGRAYEQYF. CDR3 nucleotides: TGTGCCAGTAGTATACTCAGCGGGAGAGCCTACGAGCAGTACTTC.

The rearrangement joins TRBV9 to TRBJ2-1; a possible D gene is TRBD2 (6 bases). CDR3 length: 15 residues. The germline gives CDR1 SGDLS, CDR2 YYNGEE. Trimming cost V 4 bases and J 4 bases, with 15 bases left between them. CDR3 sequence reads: CASSRTPGTYNEQFF. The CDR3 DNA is TGTGCCAGCAGCCGAACACCCGGGACTTACAATGAGCAGTTCTTC.

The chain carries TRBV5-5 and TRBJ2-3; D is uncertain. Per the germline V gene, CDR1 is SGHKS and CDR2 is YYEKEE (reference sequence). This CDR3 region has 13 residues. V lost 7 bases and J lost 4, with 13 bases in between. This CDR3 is CASLAGTADTQYF. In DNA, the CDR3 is TGTGCCAGCCTTGCCGGTACAGCAGATACGCAGTATTTT. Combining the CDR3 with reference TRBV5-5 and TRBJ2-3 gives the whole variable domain DAGVTQSPTHLIKTRGQQVTLRCSPISGHKSVSWYQQVLGQGPQFIFQYYEKEERGRGNFPDRFSARQFPNYSSELNVNALLLGDSALYLCASLAGTADTQYFGPGTRLTVL.

The CDR3 here is CASSPPRTGVGLSEQYF. DNA of the CDR3: TGTGCCAGCAGCCCCCCCCGGACAGGGGTAGGTTTGAGCGAGCAGTACTTC. This chain joins TRBV7-9 and TRBJ2-7, with TRBD1 matching 9 bases. Trimming at V came to 5 bases and at J to 6 bases, leaving 17 bases not matched to a gene. CDR1 is SEHNR, CDR2 FQNEAQ, per germline (reference sequence). CDR3 size: 17 residues. Variable domain in full (rest from reference TRBV7-9 and TRBJ2-7): DTGVSQNPRHKITKRGQNVTFRCDPISEHNRLYWYRQTLGQGPEFLTYFQNEAQLEKSRLLSDRFSAERPKGSFSTLEIQRTEQGDSAMYLCASSPPRTGVGLSEQYFGPGTRLTVT.

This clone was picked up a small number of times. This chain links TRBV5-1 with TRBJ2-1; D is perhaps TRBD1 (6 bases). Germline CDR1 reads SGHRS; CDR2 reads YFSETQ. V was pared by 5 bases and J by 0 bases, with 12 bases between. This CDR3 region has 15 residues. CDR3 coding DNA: TGCGCCAGCAGTCTGGGGGCGGGCTCCTACAATGAGCAGTTCTTC. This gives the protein CASSLGAGSYNEQFF. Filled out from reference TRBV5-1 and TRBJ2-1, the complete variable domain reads KAGVTQTPRYLIKTRGQQVTLSCSPISGHRSVSWYQQTPGQGLQFLFEYFSETQRNKGNFPGRFSGRQFSNSRSEMNVSTLELGDSALYLCASSLGAGSYNEQFFGPGTRLTVL.

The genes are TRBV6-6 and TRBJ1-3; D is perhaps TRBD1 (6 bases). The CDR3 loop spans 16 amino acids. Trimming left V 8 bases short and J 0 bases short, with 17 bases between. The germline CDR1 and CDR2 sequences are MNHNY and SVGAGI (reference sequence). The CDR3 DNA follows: TGTGCCAGCCGATCACTTTCGACAGGCTCTGGAAACACCATATATTTT. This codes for CASRSLSTGSGNTIYF.

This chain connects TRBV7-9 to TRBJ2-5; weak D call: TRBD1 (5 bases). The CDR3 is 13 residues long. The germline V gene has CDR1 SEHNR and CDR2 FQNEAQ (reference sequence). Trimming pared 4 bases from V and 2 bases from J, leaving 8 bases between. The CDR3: CASSSNRQETQYF. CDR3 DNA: TGTGCCAGCAGCTCCAACAGGCAAGAGACCCAGTACTTC.

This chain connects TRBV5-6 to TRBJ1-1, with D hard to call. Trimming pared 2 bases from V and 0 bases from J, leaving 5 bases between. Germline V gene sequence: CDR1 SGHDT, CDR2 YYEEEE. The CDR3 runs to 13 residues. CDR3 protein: CASSFNMNTEAFF. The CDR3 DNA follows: TGTGCCAGCAGCTTTAACATGAACACTGAAGCTTTCTTT.